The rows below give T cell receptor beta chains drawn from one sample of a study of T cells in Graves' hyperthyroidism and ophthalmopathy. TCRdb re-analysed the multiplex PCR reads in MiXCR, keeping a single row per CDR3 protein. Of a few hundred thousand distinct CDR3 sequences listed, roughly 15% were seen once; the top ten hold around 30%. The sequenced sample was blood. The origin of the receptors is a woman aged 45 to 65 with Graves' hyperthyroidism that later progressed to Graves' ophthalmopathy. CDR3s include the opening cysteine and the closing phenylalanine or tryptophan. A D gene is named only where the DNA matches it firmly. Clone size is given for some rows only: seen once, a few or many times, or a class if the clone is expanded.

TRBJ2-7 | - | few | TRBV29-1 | TGCAGCGTTGATGGCAGGGACGACGAGCAGTACTTC | CSVDGRDDEQYF
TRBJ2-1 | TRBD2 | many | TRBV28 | TGTGCCAGCAGTTTGCTCCCGGGAGGGGTTGAGCAGTTCTTC | CASSLLPGGVEQFF
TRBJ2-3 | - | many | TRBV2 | TGTGCCAGCAGCAGGGCCCTCTCCACAGATACGCAGTATTTT | CASSRALSTDTQYF
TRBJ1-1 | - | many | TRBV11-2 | TGTGCCAGCAGCTTAGACGGTGTAGCGACTGAAGCTTTCTTT | CASSLDGVATEAFF
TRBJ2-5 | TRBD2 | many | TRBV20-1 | TGCAGCAGCGGGGAAGAGACCCAGTACTTC | CSSGEETQYF
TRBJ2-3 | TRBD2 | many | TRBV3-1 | TGTGCCAGCAGCAGACTTCATTTGGCGGGAGGAAGGACAGATACGCAGTATTTT | CASSRLHLAGGRTDTQYF
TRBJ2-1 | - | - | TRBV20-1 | TGCAGTGCTAGAGACGCCCGGCCCGGGAAGGGGAATGAGCAGTTCTTC | CSARDARPGKGNEQFF
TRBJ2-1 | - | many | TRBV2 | TGTGCCAGCAGTGTGTTTGTGCGGGAGCAGTTCTTC | CASSVFVREQFF
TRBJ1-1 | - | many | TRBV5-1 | TGCGCCAGCAGCTTGGCCAGGATAGGGACTGAAGCTTTCTTT | CASSLARIGTEAFF
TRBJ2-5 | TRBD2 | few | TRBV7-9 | TGTGCCAGCAGCATTCTAGCGGGAGAAGAGACCCAGTACTTC | CASSILAGEETQYF
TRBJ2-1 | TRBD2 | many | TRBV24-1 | TGTGCCACCAGTGGGGCTAGCGGGAGGAATGAGCAGTTCTTC | CATSGASGRNEQFF
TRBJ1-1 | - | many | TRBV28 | TGTGCCAGCAGTCCAGGGGTTTGGAACACTGAAGCTTTCTTT | CASSPGVWNTEAFF
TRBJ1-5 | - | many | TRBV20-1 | TGCAGTGCTAGAGATTCCGCAAAAAGCAATCAGCCCCAGCATTTT | CSARDSAKSNQPQHF
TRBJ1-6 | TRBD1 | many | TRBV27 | TGTGCCAGCAGTTGGACAGGGAGCTCCTATAATTCACCCCTCCACTTT | CASSWTGSSYNSPLHF
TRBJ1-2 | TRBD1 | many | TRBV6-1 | TGTGCCAGCAGTGGTTCTGCCGGGACAGGAAACTATGGCTACACCTTC | CASSGSAGTGNYGYTF
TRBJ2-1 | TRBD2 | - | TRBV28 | TGTGCCAGCGAGTCAGCGGGGGCTGGGAATGAGCAGTTCTTC | CASESAGAGNEQFF
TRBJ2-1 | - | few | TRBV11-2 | TGTGCCAGCAGGGCACAGGGACCCCAGAGCGATGAGCAGTTCTTC | CASRAQGPQSDEQFF
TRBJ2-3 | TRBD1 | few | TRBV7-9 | TGTGCCAGCAGCTGGGGTCGGGGGACAGGGTACCCAGATACGCAGTATTTT | CASSWGRGTGYPDTQYF
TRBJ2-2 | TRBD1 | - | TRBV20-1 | TGCAGTGTCACGACCACAGGGGGCACCGGGGAGCTGTTTTTT | CSVTTTGGTGELFF
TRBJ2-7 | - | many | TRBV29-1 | TGCAGCGTTGAAGATCATGTTCAGGGGAATGAGCAGTACTTC | CSVEDHVQGNEQYF
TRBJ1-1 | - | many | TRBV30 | TGTGCCTGGTCCGCGCCAGGGAAGTGGCTGAAAGCTTTCTTT | CAWSAPGKWLKAFF